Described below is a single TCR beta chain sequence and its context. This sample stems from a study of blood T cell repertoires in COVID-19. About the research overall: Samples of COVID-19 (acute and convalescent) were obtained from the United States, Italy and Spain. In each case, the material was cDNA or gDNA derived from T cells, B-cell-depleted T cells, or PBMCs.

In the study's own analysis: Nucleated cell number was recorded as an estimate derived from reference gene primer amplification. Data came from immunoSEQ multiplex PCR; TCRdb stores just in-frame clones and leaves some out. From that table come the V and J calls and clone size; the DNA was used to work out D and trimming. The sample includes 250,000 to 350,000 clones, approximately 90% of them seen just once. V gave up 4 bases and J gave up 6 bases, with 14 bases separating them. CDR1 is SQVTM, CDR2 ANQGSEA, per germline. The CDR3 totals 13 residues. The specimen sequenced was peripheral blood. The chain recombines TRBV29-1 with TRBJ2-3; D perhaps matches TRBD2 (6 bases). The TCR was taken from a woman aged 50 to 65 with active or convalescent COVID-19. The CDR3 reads CSVVPPGRDTQYF. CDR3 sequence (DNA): TGCAGCGTTGTCCCCCCAGGGAGGGATACGCAGTATTTT.